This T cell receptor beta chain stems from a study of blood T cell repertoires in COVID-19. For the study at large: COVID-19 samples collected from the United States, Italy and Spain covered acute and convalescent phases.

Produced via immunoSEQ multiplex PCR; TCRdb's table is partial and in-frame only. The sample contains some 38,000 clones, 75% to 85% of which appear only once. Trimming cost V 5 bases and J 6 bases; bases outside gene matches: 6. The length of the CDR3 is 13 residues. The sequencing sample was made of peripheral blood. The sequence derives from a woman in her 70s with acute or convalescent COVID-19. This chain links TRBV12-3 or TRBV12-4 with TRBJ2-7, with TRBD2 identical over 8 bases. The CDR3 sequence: CASSEGLAREQYF. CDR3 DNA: TGTGCCAGCAGTGAAGGACTAGCCCGCGAGCAGTACTTC.